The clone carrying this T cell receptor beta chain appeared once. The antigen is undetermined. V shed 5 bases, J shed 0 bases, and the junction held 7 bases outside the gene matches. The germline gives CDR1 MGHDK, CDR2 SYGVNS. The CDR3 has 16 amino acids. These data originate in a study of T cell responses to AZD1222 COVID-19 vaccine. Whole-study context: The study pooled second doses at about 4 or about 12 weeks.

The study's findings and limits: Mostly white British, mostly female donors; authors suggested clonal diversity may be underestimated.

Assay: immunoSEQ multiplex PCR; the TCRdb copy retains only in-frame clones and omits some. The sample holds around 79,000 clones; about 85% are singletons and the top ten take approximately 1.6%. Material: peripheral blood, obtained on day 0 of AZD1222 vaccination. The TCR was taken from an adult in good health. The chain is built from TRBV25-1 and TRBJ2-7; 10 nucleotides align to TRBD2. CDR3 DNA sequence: TGTGCCAGCAGTTGGGGAGGACTAGCGGCCTCCTACGAGCAGTACTTC. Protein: CASSWGGLAASYEQYF.